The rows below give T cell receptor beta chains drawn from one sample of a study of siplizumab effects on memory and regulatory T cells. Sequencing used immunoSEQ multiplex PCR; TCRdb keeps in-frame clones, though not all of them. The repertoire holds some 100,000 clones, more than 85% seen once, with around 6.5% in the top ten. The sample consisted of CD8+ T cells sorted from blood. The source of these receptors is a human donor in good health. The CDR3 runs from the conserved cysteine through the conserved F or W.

CASSQVSSGELFF,TRBJ2-2,13,TRBV4-1
CASSRSTVAKNIQYF,TRBJ2-4,15,TRBV27
CASSQAAGLTGELFF,TRBJ2-2,15,TRBV4-3
CASSPEGLAGYNEQFF,TRBJ2-1,16,TRBV5-4
CASSPAADFSYEQYF,TRBJ2-7,15,TRBV6-5
CASSLGQGYYEQYF,TRBJ2-7,14,TRBV13
CASSVRDRVTYEQYF,TRBJ2-7,15,TRBV7-8
CASSLWRGYEQYF,TRBJ2-7,13,TRBV5-1
CASSERAGGGNEQFF,TRBJ2-1,15,TRBV10-2
CASSLGQGAYEAFF,TRBJ1-1,14,TRBV13
CASIIQEPAYEQYF,TRBJ2-7,14,TRBV2
CASSHPLPEQYF,.,12,TRBV4-1
CASSYGRVDNEQFF,TRBJ2-1,14,TRBV6-5
CASSQVEAGGINNEQFF,TRBJ2-1,17,TRBV4-1
CASSIDPAGKNTGELFF,TRBJ2-2,17,TRBV19
CASSQGDRQTEKLFF,TRBJ1-4,15,TRBV2
CASSLEGNGENIQYF,TRBJ2-4,15,TRBV5-1
CASSYRAREGYTF,TRBJ1-2,13,TRBV6-5
CASSPDYYYEQYF,TRBJ2-7,13,TRBV7-9
CASTRAAGSNTEAFF,TRBJ1-1,15,TRBV4-1
CASSLPETEAFF,TRBJ1-1,12,TRBV13
CASSQVGAVGYTF,TRBJ1-2,13,TRBV4-1
CASSLGGTGSSTDTQYF,TRBJ2-3,17,TRBV13
CASSFKGTGDPYGYTF,TRBJ1-2,16,TRBV7-9
CSVETMSSGANVLTF,TRBJ2-6,15,TRBV29-1
CASSLGVAGGRSYNEQFF,TRBJ2-1,18,TRBV5-1
CASVQGGTEAFF,TRBJ1-1,12,TRBV7-9
CASSQDASPLYGYTF,TRBJ1-2,15,TRBV4-1
CASRPTGNTEAFF,TRBJ1-1,13,TRBV5-1
CSADTGGTLYGYTF,TRBJ1-2,14,TRBV29-1
CASSQDGGRAHGELFF,TRBJ2-2,16,TRBV4-1
CASYSYEQYF,.,10,TRBV2
CASAQRDSYEQYF,TRBJ2-7,13,TRBV19
CASSQDREEVYEQYF,TRBJ2-7,15,TRBV4-3
CASSGDRNEQFF,TRBJ2-1,12,TRBV7-3